These 5 T cell receptor beta chains share one sample of origin, sequenced in a study of cytomegalovirus exposure and HLA in healthy donors. The data were produced by immunoSEQ multiplex PCR, yet TCRdb's version contains in-frame clones alone and is incomplete. The sample consists of roughly 120,000 clones, approximately 81% of them appearing once. Sequenced input: PBMCs. These receptors all come from a woman aged 25 to 45 in good health and CMV-seronegative.

This chain uses TRBV30 with TRBJ1-1; 9 nucleotides align to TRBD1. The J segment lost 6 bases and the V segment lost 2 bases, leaving 7 bases of the junction unmatched. This CDR3 has 14 amino acids. Per the germline V gene, CDR1 is GTSNPN and CDR2 is SVGIG (reference sequence). Written as DNA, the CDR3 is TGTGCCTGGAGTAAGACCGGGACAGGGTCTGAAGCTTTCTTT. Translation: CAWSKTGTGSEAFF.

The count of this clone is one. The junction does not match germline at one end; this may be a read error. The chain recombines TRBV4-1 with TRBJ1-1; D unresolved. Germline V CDR1 and CDR2: MGHRA, YSYEKL. The CDR3 has 14 amino acids. The CDR3 region is CASSQDPLRTDAFF. In DNA, the CDR3 is TGCGCCAGCAGCCAAGACCCCTTGAGGACTGACGCTTTCTTT.

The J gene is TRBJ2-5, the V gene TRBV7-9; weak D call: TRBD2 (6 bases). Germline V gene sequence: CDR1 SEHNR, CDR2 FQNEAQ (reference sequence). This CDR3 region has 15 residues. The V end lost 5 bases, the J end lost 4 bases, and 17 bases lay between the germline ends. The CDR3 DNA is TGTGCCAGCAGCCTCCAGGTGGGAGGAAGAGAGACCCAGTACTTC. Protein product: CASSLQVGGRETQYF.

The chain links TRBV5-6 to TRBJ1-2; D possibly corresponds to TRBD1 (5 bases). Germline CDR1 is SGHDT and CDR2 is YYEEEE. This CDR3 has 13 amino acids. Trimming pared 4 bases from V and 4 bases from J, leaving 11 bases between. CDR3 sequence: CASSPRGIYGYTF. CDR3 coding DNA: TGTGCCAGCAGCCCTCGGGGGATCTATGGCTACACCTTC.

The chain combines TRBV6-1 with TRBJ1-1, with unresolved D. Per the germline V gene, CDR1 is MNHNS and CDR2 is SASEGT. The CDR3 length is 13 residues. Trimming took off 8 bases at V and 3 bases at J, with 13 bases between the two ends. The CDR3 nucleotides are TGTGCCAGCGGGAGGGTATGGGACACTGAAGCTTTCTTT. It yields the protein CASGRVWDTEAFF.